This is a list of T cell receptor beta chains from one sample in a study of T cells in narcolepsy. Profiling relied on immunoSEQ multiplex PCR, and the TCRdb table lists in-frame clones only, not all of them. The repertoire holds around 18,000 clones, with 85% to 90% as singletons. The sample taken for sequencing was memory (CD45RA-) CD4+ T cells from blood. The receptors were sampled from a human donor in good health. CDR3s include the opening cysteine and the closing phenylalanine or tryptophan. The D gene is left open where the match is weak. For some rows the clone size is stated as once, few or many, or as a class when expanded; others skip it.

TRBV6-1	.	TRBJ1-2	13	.	TGTGCCAGCAGTGAAGAGGGGATCTATGGCTACACCTTC	CASSEEGIYGYTF
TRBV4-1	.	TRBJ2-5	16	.	TGCGCCAGCAGCCAAGATGGCGGGGCCGAGGGGGAGACCCAGTACTTC	CASSQDGGAEGETQYF
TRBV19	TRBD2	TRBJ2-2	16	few	TGTGCCAGTAGTTTCCCTAGCGGGGGCCTTACGGGGGAGCTGTTTTTT	CASSFPSGGLTGELFF
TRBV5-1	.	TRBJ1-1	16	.	TGCGCCAGCAGCTTGAAAATGTACAGATCGAACACTGAAGCTTTCTTT	CASSLKMYRSNTEAFF
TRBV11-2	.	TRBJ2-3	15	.	TGTGCCAGCAAGAGAACAGGGCCCCTGACGGATACGCAGTATTTT	CASKRTGPLTDTQYF
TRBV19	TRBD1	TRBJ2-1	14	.	TGTGCCAGTAGTGTGGGGTCAGGGGGCAGGGAGCAGTTCTTC	CASSVGSGGREQFF
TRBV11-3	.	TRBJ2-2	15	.	TGTGCCACCCATGGGGGGCAGAAGAACACCGGGGAGCTGTTTTTT	CATHGGQKNTGELFF
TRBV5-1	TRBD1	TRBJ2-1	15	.	TGCGCCAGCAGCTTGAGGGACAGGGTAGTAAATGAGCAGTTCTTC	CASSLRDRVVNEQFF
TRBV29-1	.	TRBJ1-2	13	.	TGCAGCGCCCGAAACAGGGAACTAGATGGCTACACCTTC	CSARNRELDGYTF
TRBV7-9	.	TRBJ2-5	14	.	TGTGCCAGCAGCTTAGCGCGGGATCAAGAGACCCAGTACTTC	CASSLARDQETQYF
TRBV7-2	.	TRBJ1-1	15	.	TGTGCCAGCAGCTTACGAGGGGGTTGGCCCACTGAAGCTTTCTTT	CASSLRGGWPTEAFF
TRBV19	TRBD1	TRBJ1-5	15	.	TGTGCCAGTAGTATAGGGGGACAGGGGCATCAGCCCCAGCATTTT	CASSIGGQGHQPQHF
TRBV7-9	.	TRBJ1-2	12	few	TGTGCCAGCAGCTTAGGGGGCTATGGCTACACCTTC	CASSLGGYGYTF
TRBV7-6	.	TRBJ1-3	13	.	TGTGCCAGCAGCGTATACTCTGGAAACACCATATATTTT	CASSVYSGNTIYF
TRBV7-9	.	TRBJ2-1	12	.	TGTGCCAGCTTCGGACTCTACAATGAGCAGTTCTTC	CASFGLYNEQFF
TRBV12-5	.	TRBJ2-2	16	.	TGTGCTAGTGGTCCGCTGACAGGCAAAAGGCACGGGGAGCTGTTTTTT	CASGPLTGKRHGELFF
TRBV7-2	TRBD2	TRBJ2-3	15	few	TGTGCCAGCAGTCAAGGACTAGCGGGAGGGCATACGCAGTATTTT	CASSQGLAGGHTQYF
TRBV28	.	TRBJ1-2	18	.	TGTGCCAGCAGTTTTTTTGCGTCCCGGGCTTTAGCTAACTATGGCTACACCTTC	CASSFFASRALANYGYTF
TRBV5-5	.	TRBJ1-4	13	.	TGTGCCAGCAGCTTGGAGGGGAATGAAAAACTGTTTTTT	CASSLEGNEKLFF
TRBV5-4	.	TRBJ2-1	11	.	TGTGCCAGCGGGCGGGACCGGGAGCAGTTCTTC	CASGRDREQFF
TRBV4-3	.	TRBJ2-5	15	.	TGCGCCAGCCGACTGCTAGGCGGGCCCCAAGAGACCCAGTACTTC	CASRLLGGPQETQYF
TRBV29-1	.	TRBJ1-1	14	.	TGCAGCGTTGATATCACAGGGTGGGAGACTGAAGCTTTCTTT	CSVDITGWETEAFF
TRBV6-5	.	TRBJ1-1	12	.	TGTGCCAGCAGTTACATCGGGTCAGAAGCTTTCTTT	CASSYIGSEAFF
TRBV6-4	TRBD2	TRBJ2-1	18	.	TGTGCCAGCAGTGCTCGGGCGGGGGGGAATCTAAATCACAATGAGCAGTTCTTC	CASSARAGGNLNHNEQFF